Below are 29 T cell receptor beta chains sequenced from a single sample in a study of cytomegalovirus exposure and HLA in healthy donors. The study ran its PCR with 60 Vbeta and 13 Jbeta primers. Measured with immunoSEQ multiplex PCR; TCRdb has only the in-frame clones, and not every one. The sample contains about 120,000 clones, 65% to 80% of which appear only once. The sequenced material came from PBMCs. These receptors were obtained from a female donor in good health and CMV-seronegative.

This chain links TRBV5-4 with TRBJ2-1; D might be TRBD2 (6 bases). CDR3 size: 15 residues. Germline-derived CDR1 and CDR2 are SGHNT and YYREEE (reference sequence). Deletions cut 1 base from V and 7 bases from J, with 15 bases between. CDR3 nucleotides: TGTGCCAGCAGCTTGCATATGTCAGGGAGGAATGAGCAGTTCTTC. It translates to CASSLHMSGRNEQFF.

V gene TRBV7-8 combines with J gene TRBJ2-5, with 12 bases identical to TRBD2. CDR3 size: 19 residues. J lost 3 bases, V lost 5 bases, and 16 bases had no gene match. Per the germline V gene, CDR1 is SGHVS and CDR2 is FQNEAQ. The CDR3, as DNA: TGTGCCAGCAGCCCCAGAAGGTTGATGACTAGCGGGGGTAAAGAGACCCAGTACTTC. Its translation is CASSPRRLMTSGGKETQYF. Combining the CDR3 with reference TRBV7-8 and TRBJ2-5 gives the whole variable domain GAGVSQSPRYKVAKRGQDVALRCDPISGHVSLFWYQQALGQGPEFLTYFQNEAQLDKSGLPSDRFFAERPEGSVSTLKIQRTQQEDSAVYLCASSPRRLMTSGGKETQYFGPGTRLLVL.

This chain links TRBV30 with TRBJ1-2, with 7 bases lining up with TRBD1. There are 17 residues in the CDR3. Germline CDR1 reads GTSNPN; CDR2 reads SVGIG (reference sequence). Trimming cost V 0 bases and J 2 bases; bases outside gene matches: 12. The CDR3 is CAWSVSDAGTANYGYTF. The CDR3 DNA is TGTGCCTGGAGTGTATCCGATGCAGGGACAGCCAACTATGGCTACACCTTC.

V is TRBV4-2 and J is TRBJ1-6; D unclear. CDR1 and CDR2 (germline): LGHNA, YNFKEQ. Trimming removed 0 bases at V and 5 bases at J, with 11 bases between. There are 16 residues in the CDR3. CDR3 sequence reads: CASSQDWAVDNSPLHF. The CDR3 DNA follows: TGTGCCAGCAGCCAAGATTGGGCAGTAGATAATTCACCCCTCCACTTT.

The V and J genes are TRBV28 and TRBJ1-4, with D tentatively TRBD1 (6 bases). CDR1 is MDHEN, CDR2 SYDVKM, per germline. With 2 bases removed from V and 6 bases from J, the gap between germline ends came to 13 bases. The CDR3 extends over 15 amino acids. The CDR3 coding sequence is TGTGCCAGCAGTTTAGGGGGGGCAGGGTATGAAAAACTGTTTTTT. Amino acid sequence: CASSLGGAGYEKLFF. Together with reference TRBV28 and TRBJ1-4, the CDR3 gives the full variable domain: DVKVTQSSRYLVKRTGEKVFLECVQDMDHENMFWYRQDPGLGLRLIYFSYDVKMKEKGDIPEGYSVSREKKERFSLILESASTNQTSMYLCASSLGGAGYEKLFFGSGTQLSVL.

The J gene is TRBJ1-5, the V gene TRBV6-5; D is perhaps TRBD1 (6 bases). This CDR3 region has 16 residues. V lost 2 bases to trimming and J lost 0 bases, with 11 bases between them. Looked up from germline, CDR1 is MNHEY and CDR2 is SVGAGI. CDR3 amino acids: CASSYTGPASNQPQHF. The CDR3 DNA is TGTGCCAGCAGTTACACAGGGCCTGCTAGCAATCAGCCCCAGCATTTT.

Details on this clone: At one boundary the junction diverges from the germline segment, which might be a read error. This chain's CDR3 is CAWSVDGGTEAFF. Here the CDR3 DNA reads TGTGCCTGGAGTGTGGATGGGGGCACTGAGGCTTTCTTT. The chain links TRBV30 to TRBJ1-1; a weak D match, TRBD1 (6 bases). This CDR3 contains 13 residues. Germline assignment: CDR1 GTSNPN and CDR2 SVGIG (reference sequence).

The CDR3 DNA is TGTGCCAGCAGTTTCCTCAGGGTCAGCTCCTACAATGAGCAGTTCTTC. This gives the protein CASSFLRVSSYNEQFF. V is TRBV28 and J is TRBJ2-1; tentatively, D is TRBD1 (5 bases). V lost 3 bases to trimming and J lost 0 bases, with 12 bases between them. Germline loops: CDR1 MDHEN, CDR2 SYDVKM. The CDR3 length is 16 residues. The full variable domain, in which reference TRBV28 and TRBJ2-1 provide the parts outside the CDR3, is DVKVTQSSRYLVKRTGEKVFLECVQDMDHENMFWYRQDPGLGLRLIYFSYDVKMKEKGDIPEGYSVSREKKERFSLILESASTNQTSMYLCASSFLRVSSYNEQFFGPGTRLTVL.

The gene calls are TRBV5-5 and TRBJ1-5, with no clear D. V was cut by 0 bases and J by 0 bases, with 16 bases left in between. CDR1 and CDR2 from the germline V gene are SGHKS and YYEKEE (reference sequence). The CDR3 has 18 amino acids. CDR3 DNA sequence: TGTGCCAGCAGCTTGGGGATCGGGAGGGCCCCTAGCAATCAGCCCCAGCATTTT. As protein: CASSLGIGRAPSNQPQHF.

The rearrangement links TRBV10-3 to TRBJ1-4, with TRBD1 matching over 10 bases. J was trimmed by 8 bases and V by 2 bases; bases with no gene match: 8. Germline lookup yields CDR1 ENHRY and CDR2 SYGVKD. The CDR3 length is 16 residues. DNA for the CDR3: TGTGCCATCAGTGAGAATTTGGGACAGGGGATAGAAAAACTGTTTTTT. Protein sequence: CAISENLGQGIEKLFF.

The chain couples TRBV5-6 to TRBJ2-7; D possibly corresponds to TRBD1 (6 bases). The CDR3 has 16 residues. Germline CDR1 is SGHDT and CDR2 is YYEEEE. V shed 4 bases and J shed 3 bases, with 20 bases lying between them. The CDR3 spells CASSLLGAASHYEQYF. The CDR3, as DNA: TGTGCCAGCAGCCTGCTGGGGGCTGCATCCCACTACGAGCAGTACTTC.

The rearrangement joins TRBV18 to TRBJ2-1, with a tentative D call TRBD1 (5 bases). The CDR3 totals 11 residues. Trimming took 5 bases from V and 7 from J, leaving 6 bases between them. Germline V gene data show CDR1 as KGHSH and CDR2 as LQKENI. In DNA form, the CDR3 reads TGTGCCAGCTCAAAGGGGAATGAGCAGTTCTTC. It specifies CASSKGNEQFF.

The chain couples TRBV18 to TRBJ1-1; D perhaps matches TRBD1 (5 bases). This CDR3 has 16 residues. Deletions cut 3 bases from V and 0 bases from J, with 14 bases between. In germline, CDR1 is KGHSH, CDR2 LQKENI. The CDR3 sequence: CASSPMQDIMNTEAFF. DNA for the CDR3: TGTGCCAGCTCACCTATGCAGGACATCATGAACACTGAAGCTTTCTTT.

The rearrangement links TRBV29-1 to TRBJ1-1, with a weak D call TRBD1 (6 bases). The CDR3 is made up of 13 amino acids. The germline V gene has CDR1 SQVTM and CDR2 ANQGSEA. Trimming removed 7 bases from V and 4 bases from J, with 16 bases in between. The CDR3 DNA sequence: TGCAGCGGGGTCCAGGGGCCTGGCACTGAAGCTTTCTTT. As protein: CSGVQGPGTEAFF.

The chain has TRBV10-3 and TRBJ2-2; 16 nucleotides line up with TRBD2. Germline loops: CDR1 ENHRY, CDR2 SYGVKD. This CDR3 is built from 18 residues. V shed 8 bases, J shed 5 bases, and the junction held 11 bases outside the gene matches. CDR3 sequence reads: CAIGETGTSGGDTGELFF. Here the CDR3 DNA reads TGTGCCATCGGGGAGACCGGGACTAGCGGGGGGGATACCGGGGAGCTGTTTTTT.

The chain joins TRBV9 to TRBJ2-7, with D possibly TRBD1 on 5 matching bases. CDR3 length: 12 amino acids. Trimming took off 3 bases at V and 3 bases at J, with 7 bases between the two ends. Germline V CDR1 and CDR2: SGDLS, YYNGEE. This CDR3 reads CASSGDSYEQYF. The CDR3 DNA is TGTGCCAGCAGCGGAGACAGCTACGAGCAGTACTTC.

V usage is TRBV11-2 and J usage is TRBJ2-7; tentatively, D is TRBD1 (5 bases). The CDR3 runs 15 residues. Germline assignment: CDR1 SGHAT and CDR2 FQNNGV. V shed 1 base and J shed 3 bases, with 13 bases lying between them. CDR3 coding DNA: TGTGCCAGCAGCTTAGCTGCGACAGAAGTCTACGAGCAGTACTTC. Its translation is CASSLAATEVYEQYF.

V is TRBV6-5 and J is TRBJ1-1; D is perhaps TRBD1 (6 bases). The CDR3 runs to 15 residues. V was shortened by 6 bases and J by 1 base, with 15 bases between the two germline ends. CDR1 is MNHEY and CDR2 is SVGAGI in the germline V gene. Written as DNA, the CDR3 is TGTGCCAGCAGACCCAGCGGGGGCTCGAACACTGAAGCTTTCTTT. Translation gives CASRPSGGSNTEAFF.

About this clone itself: An end of the junction does not agree with germline; a read error may underlie this. Distinct nucleotide sequences in the sample also encode this CDR3. V usage is TRBV9 and J usage is TRBJ1-6, with 7 bases fitting TRBD1. The CDR3 length is 17 residues. Germline CDR1 is SGDLS and CDR2 is YYNGEE. In nucleotides, the CDR3 is TGTGCCAGCAGCCGGGACAGTCAAAGCTCCTATAATTCCCCCCTCCACTTT. Translated, it gives CASSRDSQSSYNSPLHF. Using reference TRBV9 and TRBJ1-6 for the parts outside the CDR3, the full variable domain is DSGVTQTPKHLITATGQRVTLRCSPRSGDLSVYWYQQSLDQGLQFLIQYYNGEERAKGNILERFSAQQFPDLHSELNLSSLELGDSALYFCASSRDSQSSYNSPLHFGNGTRLTVT.

The rearrangement links TRBV27 to TRBJ2-1; 7 bases align to TRBD1. V lost 6 bases, J lost 7 bases, and 3 bases stayed unmatched. The germline gives CDR1 MNHEY, CDR2 SMNVEV (reference sequence). CDR3 size: 12 residues. Written as DNA, the CDR3 is TGTGCCAGCAGGAAACAGGGGAATGAGCAGTTCTTC. Protein sequence: CASRKQGNEQFF.

The chain joins TRBV19 to TRBJ2-2; 8 bases are a match to TRBD1. The germline V gene encodes CDR1 LNHDA and CDR2 SQIVND (reference sequence). The V and J ends lost 5 bases and 2 bases, in that order; junction bases with no gene match: 7. The length of the CDR3 is 16 residues. CDR3 sequence (DNA): TGTGCCAGTAGTTTCCTGACAGGGGCCAACACCGGGGAGCTGTTTTTT. Its translation is CASSFLTGANTGELFF.

The CDR3 loop reads CASSLGEVQPQHF. For the CDR3, the DNA is TGTGCCAGCAGCTTAGGCGAGGTCCAGCCCCAGCATTTT. The chain joins TRBV7-6 to TRBJ1-5; D is uncertain. Germline CDR1 reads SGHVS; CDR2 reads FNYEAQ. Deletions cut 1 base from V and 7 bases from J, with 8 bases between. CDR3 length equals 13 residues.

The V gene is TRBV5-1, the J gene TRBJ2-3; 15 bases are a match to TRBD2. CDR3 length: 17 amino acids. J gave up 6 bases and V 4 bases, and 9 bases lay outside the gene matches. CDR1 and CDR2 (germline): SGHRS, YFSETQ. The CDR3 region has the DNA TGCGCCAGCAGCCAACGGACTAGCGGGGGGGCCGTCGATACGCAGTATTTT. This translates into CASSQRTSGGAVDTQYF.

V usage is TRBV5-1 and J usage is TRBJ2-1; 7 bases fit TRBD1. V lost 8 bases and J lost 6; bases outside the gene matches: 14. The germline CDR1 and CDR2 sequences are SGHRS and YFSETQ. The CDR3 length is 15 residues. The CDR3 DNA reads as TGCGCCAGTGCCAACAGGGGATCCCTTATCAATGAGCAGTTCTTC. This gives the protein CASANRGSLINEQFF.

The V and J genes are TRBV27 and TRBJ1-2; 10 nucleotides line up with TRBD1. CDR3 length equals 15 residues. With 3 bases clipped from V and 8 bases from J, the junction kept 9 bases outside the gene matches. Germline lookup yields CDR1 MNHEY and CDR2 SMNVEV (reference sequence). The CDR3 DNA follows: TGTGCCAGCAGTTTGGGAGGACAGGGGGTAGGCGGCTACACCTTC. This gives the protein CASSLGGQGVGGYTF.

This chain joins TRBV6-5 and TRBJ1-2; 7 bases align to TRBD1. This CDR3 is built from 13 residues. V lost 6 bases and J lost 7; bases outside the gene matches: 8. Germline loops: CDR1 MNHEY, CDR2 SVGAGI. CDR3 in amino acids: CASSPEGGSGYTF. The CDR3 DNA sequence: TGTGCCAGCAGCCCTGAAGGGGGCTCTGGCTACACCTTC.

This chain uses TRBV10-2 with TRBJ1-5; D is ambiguous. The CDR3 totals 15 residues. V was pared by 6 bases and J by 2 bases, with 14 bases between. Germline V gene data show CDR1 as WSHSY and CDR2 as SAAADI. CDR3 region: CASRRDSNGNQPQHF. DNA for the CDR3: TGCGCCAGCAGAAGAGACTCGAACGGCAATCAGCCCCAGCATTTT.

This clone was found a few times. The chain links TRBV6-6 to TRBJ1-2; 7 positions agree with TRBD1. Germline trimming cut 6 bases from V and 3 bases from J; bases unmatched to any gene: 7. The CDR3 runs to 14 residues. CDR1 and CDR2 (germline): MNHNY, SVGAGI (reference sequence). This chain's CDR3 is CASSPGTVYYGYTF. The DNA of the CDR3 is TGTGCCAGCAGCCCCGGGACAGTGTACTATGGCTACACCTTC.

This clone occurred a few times. This rearrangement joins TRBV5-1 to TRBJ1-6, with TRBD1 matching 9 bases. Trimming at V came to 3 bases and at J to 12 bases, leaving 16 bases not matched to a gene. The CDR3 is 17 amino acids. Germline V gene data show CDR1 as SGHRS and CDR2 as YFSETQ. DNA of the CDR3: TGCGCCAGCAGCTCGCCGAAGACAGGGGGGGAGAGGGGACCCCTCCACTTT. Translated, it gives CASSSPKTGGERGPLHF.